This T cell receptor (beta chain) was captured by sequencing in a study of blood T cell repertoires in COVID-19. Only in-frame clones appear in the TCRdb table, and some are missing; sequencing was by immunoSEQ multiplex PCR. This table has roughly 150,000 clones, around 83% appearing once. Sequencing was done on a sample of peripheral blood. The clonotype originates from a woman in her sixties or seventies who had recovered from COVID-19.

This chain's CDR3 is CASSPDRANGYTF. The CDR3 DNA reads TGTGCCAGCAGTCCCGACAGGGCGAATGGCTACACCTTC. This chain joins TRBV27 and TRBJ1-2, with 7 bases identical to TRBD1. The CDR3 loop spans 13 amino acids. Losses at the gene ends were 5 bases for V and 6 bases for J; bases not matched to a gene: 6. The germline CDR1 and CDR2 sequences are MNHEY and SMNVEV (reference sequence).